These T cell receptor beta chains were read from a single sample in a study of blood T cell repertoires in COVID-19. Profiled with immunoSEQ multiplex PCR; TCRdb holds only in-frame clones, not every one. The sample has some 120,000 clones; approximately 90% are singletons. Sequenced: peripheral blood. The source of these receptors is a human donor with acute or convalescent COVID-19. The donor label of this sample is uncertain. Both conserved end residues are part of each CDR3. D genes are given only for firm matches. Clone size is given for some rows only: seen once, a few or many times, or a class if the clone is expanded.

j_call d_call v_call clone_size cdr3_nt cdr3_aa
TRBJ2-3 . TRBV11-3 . TGTGCCAGCAGCTTCGGTCTAGCCGCAGATACGCAGTATTTT CASSFGLAADTQYF
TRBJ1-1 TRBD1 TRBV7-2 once TGTGCCAGCAGATCGGGACAGCAGAACACTGAAGCTTTCTTT CASRSGQQNTEAFF
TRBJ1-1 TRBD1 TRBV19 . TGTGCCAGTAAAGGGGACAGCCGTGAAGCTTTCTTT CASKGDSREAFF
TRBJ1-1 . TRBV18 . TGTGCCAGCTCACCAACAGGGATCAACACTGAAGCTTTCTTT CASSPTGINTEAFF
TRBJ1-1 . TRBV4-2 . TGTGCCAGCAGCCAAGTCGGAACAGGGCCGAACACTGAAGCTTTCTTT CASSQVGTGPNTEAFF
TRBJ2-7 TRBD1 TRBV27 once TGTACCAGCAGTCAAAACCGGGACAGCTTTATCTACGAGCAGTACTTC CTSSQNRDSFIYEQYF
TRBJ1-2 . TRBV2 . TGTGCCAGCAGCCGGGATTATGGCTACACCTTC CASSRDYGYTF
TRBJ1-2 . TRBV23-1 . TGCGCCAGCAGTCCCCAGGACAGTGTAACTAACTATGGCTACACCTTC CASSPQDSVTNYGYTF
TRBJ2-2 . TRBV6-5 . TGTGCCAGCAGAGCCACAGGGAACACCGGGGAGCTGTTTTTT CASRATGNTGELFF
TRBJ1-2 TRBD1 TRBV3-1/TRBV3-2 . TGTGCCAGCAGCCCGGGACAGGGTTCGGGTACCTTC CASSPGQGSGTF
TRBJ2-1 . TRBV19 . TGTGCCAGTAGTATAGATTCCCTCAGCTCCTACAATGAGCAGTTCTTC CASSIDSLSSYNEQFF
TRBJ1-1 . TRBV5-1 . TGCGCCAGCTCCCCCTATAACACTATAGAAGCTTTCTTT CASSPYNTIEAFF
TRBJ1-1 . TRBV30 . TGTGCCTGGAGTCTTACCTCCGGGGGAACTGAAGCTTTCTTT CAWSLTSGGTEAFF
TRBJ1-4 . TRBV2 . TGTGCCAGCAACGGAAGGGGGAGTGGGGAAAAACTGTTTTTT CASNGRGSGEKLFF
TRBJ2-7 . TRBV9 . TGTGCCAGCAGCGTAGCTGGGGGGAGTCCCTACGAGCAGTACTTC CASSVAGGSPYEQYF
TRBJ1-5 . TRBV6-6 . TGTGCCAGCTCCAACACCAGGGTTCACCAGCCCCAGCATTTT CASSNTRVHQPQHF
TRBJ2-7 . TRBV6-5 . TGTGCCAGCAGTTACTCGCAGGCGGGCTCCTACGAGCAGTACTTC CASSYSQAGSYEQYF
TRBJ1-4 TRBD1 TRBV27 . TGTGCCAGCAGTTCCTCCGGGACAGTCTTTGAAAAACTGTTTTTT CASSSSGTVFEKLFF
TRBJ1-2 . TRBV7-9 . TGTGCCAGCAGCTTATCACAGGATGGCTACACCTTC CASSLSQDGYTF
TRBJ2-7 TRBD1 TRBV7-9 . TGTGCCAGCAGGGGACAGGGGGCTTACGAGCAGTACTTC CASRGQGAYEQYF